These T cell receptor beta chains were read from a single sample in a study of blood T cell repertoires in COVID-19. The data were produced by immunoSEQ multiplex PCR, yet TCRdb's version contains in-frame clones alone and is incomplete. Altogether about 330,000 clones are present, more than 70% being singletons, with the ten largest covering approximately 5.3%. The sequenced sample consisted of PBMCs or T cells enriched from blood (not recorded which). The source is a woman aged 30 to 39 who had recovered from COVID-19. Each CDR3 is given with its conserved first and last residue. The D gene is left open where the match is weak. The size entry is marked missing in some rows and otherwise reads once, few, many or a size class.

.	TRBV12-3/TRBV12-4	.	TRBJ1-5	CASSLRGNQPQHF	TGTGCCAGCAGTTTAAGAGGGAATCAGCCCCAGCATTTT
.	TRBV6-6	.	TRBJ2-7	CASSRQGSGVSSYEQYF	TGTGCCAGCAGTCGCCAGGGTAGCGGCGTGAGCTCCTACGAGCAGTACTTC
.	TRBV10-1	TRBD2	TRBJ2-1	CASGASGVYNEQFF	TGCGCCAGCGGAGCTAGCGGGGTGTACAATGAGCAGTTCTTC
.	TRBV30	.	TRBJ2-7	CAWRSMGAGYEQYF	TGTGCCTGGAGATCGATGGGGGCAGGCTACGAGCAGTACTTC
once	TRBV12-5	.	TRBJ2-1	CASGSTNRDREQFF	TGTGCTAGTGGTTCGACAAACAGGGACCGTGAGCAGTTCTTC
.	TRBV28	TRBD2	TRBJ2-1	CASSFTTSGGGNEQFF	TGTGCCAGCAGTTTTACCACTAGCGGGGGGGGTAATGAGCAGTTCTTC
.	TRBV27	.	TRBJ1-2	CASTKRGGRDYGYTF	TGTGCCAGCACCAAGCGGGGGGGCAGGGACTATGGCTACACCTTC
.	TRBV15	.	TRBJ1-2	CATSRDPTAGQGYGYTF	TGTGCCACCAGCAGAGATCCAACCGCAGGTCAGGGCTATGGCTACACCTTC
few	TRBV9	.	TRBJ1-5	CASSVGAHYSNQPQHF	TGTGCCAGCAGCGTAGGGGCACATTATAGCAATCAGCCCCAGCATTTT
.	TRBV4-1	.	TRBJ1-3	CASSQELQRDSGNTIYF	TGCGCCAGCAGCCAAGAACTTCAGCGGGACTCTGGAAACACCATATATTTT
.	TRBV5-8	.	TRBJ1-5	CASSSKLLYQPQHF	TGTGCCAGCAGCTCAAAACTTTTATATCAGCCCCAGCATTTT
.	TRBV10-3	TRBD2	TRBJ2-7	CAIKSSGGVSEQYF	TGTGCCATCAAATCGTCCGGGGGGGTGAGCGAGCAGTACTTC
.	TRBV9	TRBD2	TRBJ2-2	CASSVGLAGGRWTGELFF	TGTGCCAGCAGCGTAGGACTAGCGGGGGGCCGTTGGACCGGGGAGCTGTTTTTT
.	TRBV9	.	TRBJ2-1	CASSVEEGYEQFF	TGTGCCAGCAGCGTAGAGGAGGGTTATGAGCAGTTCTTC
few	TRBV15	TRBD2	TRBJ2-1	CATSRVRASGYNEQFF	TGTGCCACCAGCAGAGTTCGGGCTAGCGGCTACAATGAGCAGTTCTTC